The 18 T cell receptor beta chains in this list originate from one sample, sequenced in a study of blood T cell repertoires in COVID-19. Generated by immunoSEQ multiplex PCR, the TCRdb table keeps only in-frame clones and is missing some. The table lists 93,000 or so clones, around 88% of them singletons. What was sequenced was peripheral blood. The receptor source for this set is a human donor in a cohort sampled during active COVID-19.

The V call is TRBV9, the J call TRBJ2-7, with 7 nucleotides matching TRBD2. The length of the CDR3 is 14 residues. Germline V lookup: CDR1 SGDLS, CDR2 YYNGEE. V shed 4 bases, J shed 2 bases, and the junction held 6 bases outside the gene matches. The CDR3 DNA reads TGTGCCAGCAGCCCCGGGACTAATACCTACGAGCAGTACTTC. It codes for CASSPGTNTYEQYF.

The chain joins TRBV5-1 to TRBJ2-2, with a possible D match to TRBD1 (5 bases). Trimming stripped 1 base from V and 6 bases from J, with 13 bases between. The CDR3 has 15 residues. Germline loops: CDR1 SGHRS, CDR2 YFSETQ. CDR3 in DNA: TGCGCCAGCAGCTTGCAGGGTGGGTCACCCGGGGAGCTGTTTTTT. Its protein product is CASSLQGGSPGELFF.

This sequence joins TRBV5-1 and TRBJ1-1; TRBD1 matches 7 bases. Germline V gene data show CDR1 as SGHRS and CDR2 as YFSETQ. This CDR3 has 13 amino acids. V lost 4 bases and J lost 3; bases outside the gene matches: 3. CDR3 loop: CASSKTGYTEAFF. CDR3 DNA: TGCGCCAGCAGCAAGACAGGGTACACTGAAGCTTTCTTT.

As DNA, the CDR3 is TGTGCCAGCAGCTTTAAACTAGCGGTGATACGGACCGGGGAGCTGTTTTTT. It translates to CASSFKLAVIRTGELFF. The chain is built from TRBV5-4 and TRBJ2-2; 8 nucleotides match TRBD2. Trimming at V came to 2 bases and at J to 5 bases, leaving 11 bases not matched to a gene. Germline V gene data show CDR1 as SGHNT and CDR2 as YYREEE (reference sequence). CDR3 size: 17 residues.

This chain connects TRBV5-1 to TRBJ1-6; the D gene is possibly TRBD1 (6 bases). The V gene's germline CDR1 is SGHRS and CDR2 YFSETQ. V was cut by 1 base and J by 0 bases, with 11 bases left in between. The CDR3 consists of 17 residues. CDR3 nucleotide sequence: TGCGCCAGCAGCTTGAGCGGGGGGCGCTCCTATAATTCACCCCTCCACTTT. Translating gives CASSLSGGRSYNSPLHF.

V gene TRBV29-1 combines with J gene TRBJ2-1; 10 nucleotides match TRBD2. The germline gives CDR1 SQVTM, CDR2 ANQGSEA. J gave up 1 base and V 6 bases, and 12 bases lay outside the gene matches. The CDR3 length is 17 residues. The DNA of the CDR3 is TGCAGCGTACTCCGCCTTACTAGCGGGACGTCCTACAATGAGCAGTTCTTC. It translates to CSVLRLTSGTSYNEQFF.

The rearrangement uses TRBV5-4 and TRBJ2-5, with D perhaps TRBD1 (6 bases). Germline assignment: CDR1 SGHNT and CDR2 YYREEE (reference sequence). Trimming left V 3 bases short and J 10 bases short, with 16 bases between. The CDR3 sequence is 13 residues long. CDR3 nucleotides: TGTGCCAGCAGCTACATACAGGGTAGGGACCAGTACTTC. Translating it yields CASSYIQGRDQYF.

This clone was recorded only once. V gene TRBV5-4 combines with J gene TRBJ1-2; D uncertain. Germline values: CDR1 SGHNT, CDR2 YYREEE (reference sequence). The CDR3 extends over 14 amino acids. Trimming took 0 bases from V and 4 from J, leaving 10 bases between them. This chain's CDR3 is CASSLEAVTYGYTF. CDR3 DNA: TGTGCCAGCAGCTTGGAGGCGGTTACCTATGGCTACACCTTC.

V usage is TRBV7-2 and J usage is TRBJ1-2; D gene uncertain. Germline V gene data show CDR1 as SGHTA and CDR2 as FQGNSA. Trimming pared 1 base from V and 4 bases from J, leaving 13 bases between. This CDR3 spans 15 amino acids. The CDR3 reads CASSLESADAYGYTF. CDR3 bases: TGTGCCAGCAGCTTAGAGTCAGCGGATGCCTATGGCTACACCTTC.

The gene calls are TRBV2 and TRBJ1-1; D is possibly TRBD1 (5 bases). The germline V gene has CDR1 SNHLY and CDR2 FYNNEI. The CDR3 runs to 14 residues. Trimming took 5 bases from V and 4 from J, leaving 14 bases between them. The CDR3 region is CASSIPGGTTEAFF. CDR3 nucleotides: TGTGCCAGCAGTATTCCTGGGGGGACCACTGAAGCTTTCTTT.

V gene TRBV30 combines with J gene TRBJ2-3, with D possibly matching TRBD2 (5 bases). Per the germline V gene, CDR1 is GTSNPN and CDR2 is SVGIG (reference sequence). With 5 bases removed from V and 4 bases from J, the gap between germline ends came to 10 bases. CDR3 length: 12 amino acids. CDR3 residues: CAWVISADTQYF. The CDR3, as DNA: TGTGCCTGGGTTATTAGCGCAGATACGCAGTATTTT.

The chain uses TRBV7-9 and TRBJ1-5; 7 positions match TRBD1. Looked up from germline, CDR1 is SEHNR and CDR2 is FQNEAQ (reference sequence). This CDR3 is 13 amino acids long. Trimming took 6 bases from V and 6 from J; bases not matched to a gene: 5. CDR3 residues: CASRADRAQPQHF. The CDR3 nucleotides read TGTGCCAGCAGGGCTGACAGGGCTCAGCCCCAGCATTTT.

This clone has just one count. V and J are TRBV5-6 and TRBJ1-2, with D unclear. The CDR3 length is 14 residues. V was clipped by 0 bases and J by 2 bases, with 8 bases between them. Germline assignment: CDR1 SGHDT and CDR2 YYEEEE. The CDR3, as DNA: TGTGCCAGCAGCTTGGGGGCCTTGAACTATGGCTACACCTTC. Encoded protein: CASSLGALNYGYTF.

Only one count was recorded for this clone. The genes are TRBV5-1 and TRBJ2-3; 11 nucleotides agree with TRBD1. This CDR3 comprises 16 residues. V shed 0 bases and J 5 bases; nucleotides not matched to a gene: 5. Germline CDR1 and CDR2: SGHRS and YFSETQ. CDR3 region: CASSLADRGLEDTQYF. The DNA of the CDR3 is TGCGCCAGCAGCTTGGCGGACAGGGGGCTCGAAGATACGCAGTATTTT.

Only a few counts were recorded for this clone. CDR3 residues: CASTGAGTGNEKLFF. In nucleotides, the CDR3 is TGTGCCAGCACCGGAGCCGGGACAGGGAATGAAAAACTGTTTTTT. The chain couples TRBV28 to TRBJ1-4; 9 bases fit TRBD1. The V segment lost 7 bases and the J segment 5 bases; nucleotides outside the gene matches: 8. Germline V gene lookup returns CDR1 MDHEN and CDR2 SYDVKM. The CDR3 covers 15 residues.

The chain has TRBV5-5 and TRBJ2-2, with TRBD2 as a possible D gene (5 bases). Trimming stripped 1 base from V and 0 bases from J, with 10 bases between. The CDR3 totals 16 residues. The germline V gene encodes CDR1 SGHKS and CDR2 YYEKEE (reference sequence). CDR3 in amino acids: CASSLLPGTNTGELFF. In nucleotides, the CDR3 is TGTGCCAGCAGCTTGTTACCGGGGACGAACACCGGGGAGCTGTTTTTT.

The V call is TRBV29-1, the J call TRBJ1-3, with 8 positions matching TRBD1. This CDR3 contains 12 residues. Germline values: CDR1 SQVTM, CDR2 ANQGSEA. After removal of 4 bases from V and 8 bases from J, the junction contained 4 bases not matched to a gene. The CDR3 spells CSVADREDTIYF. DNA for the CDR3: TGCAGCGTTGCGGACAGGGAGGACACCATATATTTT.

Here the CDR3 DNA reads TGTGCCATCAGTCGGGACAGCAACAATGAGCAGTTCTTC. This codes for CAISRDSNNEQFF. The chain uses TRBV10-3 and TRBJ2-1; TRBD1 matches at 7 bases. The V and J ends lost 5 bases and 5 bases, in that order; junction bases with no gene match: 3. CDR3 length: 13 residues. Germline-derived CDR1 and CDR2 are ENHRY and SYGVKD.